Presented here are 25 T cell receptor beta chains from one specimen sequenced in a study of PD-1 blockade in classical Hodgkin lymphoma. Time point: cycle 4 day 1 (C4D1), after less than 7 weeks of nivolumab. Every patient was affected by relapse after autologous stem cell transplantation, while exposure to brentuximab vedotin was not uniform. Sequencing was performed with immunoSEQ multiplex PCR; in TCRdb, only in-frame clones are kept and a portion is missing. The sample has tens of thousands of clones, approximately 85% seen once. This sample comprised peripheral blood mononuclear cells (PBMCs), obtained before the fourth cycle of nivolumab. These TCRs come from a human donor with classical Hodgkin lymphoma.

The chain combines TRBV18 with TRBJ2-1, with TRBD2 matching over 8 bases. Germline V lookup: CDR1 KGHSH, CDR2 LQKENI. The V segment lost 2 bases and the J segment 6 bases; nucleotides outside the gene matches: 6. This CDR3 contains 15 residues. The CDR3 is CASSPSMAGGNEQFF. DNA of the CDR3: TGTGCCAGCTCACCAAGCATGGCGGGGGGCAATGAGCAGTTCTTC. Using reference TRBV18 and TRBJ2-1 for the parts outside the CDR3, the full variable domain is NAGVMQNPRHLVRRRGQEARLRCSPMKGHSHVYWYRQLPEEGLKFMVYLQKENIIDESGMPKERFSAEFPKEGPSILRIQQVVRGDSAAYFCASSPSMAGGNEQFFGPGTRLTVL.

The rearrangement uses TRBV7-9 and TRBJ2-5, with 8 bases aligning to TRBD1. TRBJ2-7 explains the end of the DNA better; the J call may be wrong. The CDR3 extends over 14 amino acids. Germline-derived CDR1 and CDR2 are SEHNR and FQNEAQ (reference sequence). The CDR3, as DNA: TGTGCCAGCAGCACCCGGGACAGGACCCACGAGCAGTACTTC. Its translation: CASSTRDRTHEQYF.

The CDR3 DNA reads TGCGCCAGCAGCCAGGAACCGGGGGGCGGGAGAAGTTCCTACAATGAGCAGTTCTTC. It specifies CASSQEPGGGRSSYNEQFF. This sequence joins TRBV4-1 and TRBJ2-1; tentative D call: TRBD2 (7 bases). CDR3 length: 19 amino acids. Between the trimmed V and J ends, which lost 3 bases and 1 base, there was a span of 22 bases. Germline assignment: CDR1 MGHRA and CDR2 YSYEKL.

The chain couples TRBV19 to TRBJ2-1; no clear D. The CDR3 covers 11 residues. V lost 5 bases to trimming and J lost 4 bases, with 3 bases between them. CDR1 and CDR2 from the germline V gene are LNHDA and SQIVND (reference sequence). As DNA, the CDR3 is TGTGCCAGTAGTTCGTACAATGAGCAGTTCTTC. This encodes CASSSYNEQFF. Combining the CDR3 with reference TRBV19 and TRBJ2-1 gives the whole variable domain DGGITQSPKYLFRKEGQNVTLSCEQNLNHDAMYWYRQDPGQGLRLIYYSQIVNDFQKGDIAEGYSVSREKKESFPLTVTSAQKNPTAFYLCASSSYNEQFFGPGTRLTVL.

V and J are TRBV4-1 and TRBJ2-7; 10 nucleotides match TRBD2. This CDR3 contains 15 residues. The junction had 6 bases not matched to a gene; V was cut back by 3 bases and J by 4 bases. Germline V lookup: CDR1 MGHRA, CDR2 YSYEKL. The CDR3 region has the DNA TGCGCCAGCAGCCACTTAGCGGGAGGTATTTACGAGCAGTACTTC. Translation: CASSHLAGGIYEQYF.

V usage is TRBV9 and J usage is TRBJ1-4; a weak D match, TRBD1 (5 bases). Looked up from germline, CDR1 is SGDLS and CDR2 is YYNGEE. CDR3 length: 16 amino acids. V lost 0 bases and J 4 bases, leaving 13 bases between the germline ends. The CDR3, as DNA: TGTGCCAGCAGCGTAGCTACTGCAGGGAGTAATGAAAAACTGTTTTTT. Residues: CASSVATAGSNEKLFF.

The rearrangement uses TRBV19 and TRBJ2-3; a possible D gene is TRBD2 (5 bases). V was shortened by 11 bases and J by 4 bases, with 7 bases between the two germline ends. The V gene's germline CDR1 is LNHDA and CDR2 SQIVND (reference sequence). The CDR3 has 10 residues. CDR3 nucleotide sequence: TGTGCCGCGGGTGCAGATACGCAGTATTTT. This translates into CAAGADTQYF.

This chain links TRBV29-1 with TRBJ2-7; D is ambiguous. The germline CDR1 and CDR2 sequences are SQVTM and ANQGSEA. The CDR3 runs to 13 residues. Trimming removed 3 bases at V and 6 bases at J, with 15 bases between. The CDR3 is CSVETLEGSEQYF. CDR3 DNA: TGCAGCGTTGAGACACTGGAAGGCTCCGAGCAGTACTTC.

This clone was recorded once. The chain recombines TRBV5-1 with TRBJ2-3, with 9 bases fitting TRBD2. Germline-derived CDR1 and CDR2 are SGHRS and YFSETQ. J lost 0 bases, V lost 2 bases, and 1 base had no gene match. CDR3 size: 15 residues. Here the CDR3 reads CASSFTSGSTDTQYF. The CDR3 DNA is TGCGCCAGCAGCTTTACTAGCGGGAGCACAGATACGCAGTATTTT.

This chain links TRBV7-9 with TRBJ1-6, with D unclear. The CDR3 is 13 residues long. Trimming cost V 5 bases and J 10 bases, with 12 bases left between them. The germline gives CDR1 SEHNR, CDR2 FQNEAQ (reference sequence). CDR3 sequence reads: CASSTGGLSPLHF. CDR3 coding DNA: TGTGCCAGCAGCACTGGTGGGCTATCACCCCTCCACTTT.

V usage is TRBV5-8 and J usage is TRBJ2-3; D may correspond to TRBD1 or TRBD2 (6 bases each). There are 13 residues in the CDR3. The germline V gene has CDR1 SGHTS and CDR2 YDEGEE. The ends were cut back, 1 base at V and 8 bases at J, with 11 bases in the middle. CDR3: CASSLIGGGTQYF. CDR3 coding DNA: TGTGCCAGCAGCTTGATTGGAGGGGGTACGCAGTATTTT.

This clone was detected once. The chain uses TRBV5-5 and TRBJ2-7; 11 positions agree with TRBD2. The CDR3 is 18 residues long. Germline V gene data show CDR1 as SGHKS and CDR2 as YYEKEE (reference sequence). The V gene end was trimmed by 0 bases and the J gene end by 0 bases; junction bases not matched to a gene: 8. The DNA for the CDR3 is TGTGCCAGCAGCTTGGATGATAGCGGGGGGGAAAGCTCCTACGAGCAGTACTTC. Protein sequence: CASSLDDSGGESSYEQYF.

This clone has only one observation. CDR3 nucleotides: TGTGCCAGCAGCTTAGGCCGGGATCACTACGAGCAGTACTTC. Its translation is CASSLGRDHYEQYF. This rearrangement joins TRBV11-3 to TRBJ2-7, with D possibly TRBD2 on 5 matching bases. Germline loops: CDR1 SGHNT, CDR2 YENEEA. V gave up 1 base and J gave up 3 bases, with 10 bases separating them. The CDR3 is 14 amino acids.

J is TRBJ2-3 and V is TRBV9; perhaps TRBD2 as D (5 bases). The CDR3 is 12 residues long. Deletions cut 4 bases from V and 7 bases from J, with 10 bases between. CDR1 and CDR2 (germline): SGDLS, YYNGEE. CDR3 residues: CASSFSGNTQYF. The CDR3 bases are TGTGCCAGCAGCTTCTCGGGGAATACGCAGTATTTT. The complete variable domain, with remaining parts taken from reference TRBV9 and TRBJ2-3, reads DSGVTQTPKHLITATGQRVTLRCSPRSGDLSVYWYQQSLDQGLQFLIQYYNGEERAKGNILERFSAQQFPDLHSELNLSSLELGDSALYFCASSFSGNTQYFGPGTRLTVL.

The chain carries TRBV19 and TRBJ2-1; 7 bases align to TRBD1. Looked up from germline, CDR1 is LNHDA and CDR2 is SQIVND (reference sequence). J lost 3 bases, V lost 9 bases, and 2 bases had no gene match. The CDR3 is 12 residues long. CDR3 coding DNA: TGTGCCAGCTGGGACAGCTACAATGAGCAGTTCTTC. This translates into CASWDSYNEQFF.

The chain combines TRBV18 with TRBJ2-2, with 8 bases lining up with TRBD1. Unmatched junction bases numbered 7, after V lost 3 bases and J lost 1 base. Germline V gene lookup returns CDR1 KGHSH and CDR2 LQKENI. This CDR3 comprises 17 residues. In nucleotides, the CDR3 is TGTGCCAGCTCACCCCAGGGGGCCACTGGGAACACCGGGGAGCTGTTTTTT. It is translated as CASSPQGATGNTGELFF.

V gene TRBV25-1 combines with J gene TRBJ2-7; TRBD2 matches 7 bases. The CDR3 has 15 amino acids. Germline trimming cut 2 bases from V and 3 bases from J; bases unmatched to any gene: 7. Germline V gene lookup returns CDR1 MGHDK and CDR2 SYGVNS. The DNA for the CDR3 is TGTGCCAGCAGTGAAAGCGGCGGGAGACTCTACGAGCAGTACTTC. This translates into CASSESGGRLYEQYF.

The chain carries TRBV30 and TRBJ2-5, with D possibly called TRBD1 or TRBD2 (5 bases each). Germline V lookup: CDR1 GTSNPN, CDR2 SVGIG (reference sequence). The CDR3 runs 14 residues. Trimming took off 2 bases at V and 2 bases at J, with 12 bases between the two ends. CDR3 in amino acids: CAWSRGAGQETQYF. CDR3 DNA sequence: TGTGCCTGGAGTAGAGGGGCAGGGCAAGAGACCCAGTACTTC.

The chain recombines TRBV6-5 with TRBJ2-2, with TRBD1 identical over 9 bases. Germline CDR1 is MNHEY and CDR2 is SVGAGI. CDR3 length: 15 residues. The junction had 1 base not matched to a gene; V was cut back by 1 base and J by 4 bases. CDR3 in amino acids: CASSYLTGGTGELFF. The CDR3 DNA follows: TGTGCCAGCAGTTACTTGACAGGGGGCACCGGGGAGCTGTTTTTT.

On this clone: A read error may produce the germline difference seen at one junction end. This chain joins TRBV7-9 and TRBJ2-7; D ambiguous. This CDR3 has 12 amino acids. Germline CDR1 reads SEHNR; CDR2 reads FQNEAQ (reference sequence). In DNA, the CDR3 is TGTGCCAGCAGCTCCGCAAGCCCGGAAGTCTTCTTC. As protein: CASSSASPEVFF.

Remarks on this clone: One end of the junction varies from germline; a read error may be responsible. This rearrangement joins TRBV7-7 to TRBJ2-2; TRBD2 aligns across 7 bases. CDR3 length: 15 amino acids. CDR1 is SSHAT, CDR2 FNYEAQ, per germline (reference sequence). DNA of the CDR3: TGTGCTAGCAGCCCGCGGACTAGGGGTTCGGGGGAGCTGTTTTTT. Translation: CASSPRTRGSGELFF.

The genes are TRBV19 and TRBJ2-3, with D unclear. This CDR3 is built from 15 residues. The V end lost 4 bases, the J end lost 2 bases, and 13 bases lay between the germline ends. The germline V gene has CDR1 LNHDA and CDR2 SQIVND (reference sequence). CDR3 in amino acids: CASSTLRDDTDTQYF. The CDR3 bases are TGTGCCAGTAGTACATTAAGGGATGACACAGATACGCAGTATTTT.

The chain uses TRBV4-1 and TRBJ1-3, with D tentatively TRBD1 (6 bases). Looked up from germline, CDR1 is MGHRA and CDR2 is YSYEKL. Trimming took off 0 bases at V and 1 base at J, with 19 bases between the two ends. The CDR3 runs to 19 residues. CDR3 coding DNA: TGCGCCAGCAGCCAAGAGGAGCGTGGACAGACGATATCTGGAAACACCATATATTTT. Amino acid sequence: CASSQEERGQTISGNTIYF.

The chain links TRBV7-2 to TRBJ2-5; 7 bases match TRBD2. There are 14 residues in the CDR3. The junction had 7 bases not matched to a gene; V was cut back by 5 bases and J by 4 bases. The germline CDR1 and CDR2 sequences are SGHTA and FQGNSA. In nucleotides, the CDR3 is TGTGCCAGCAGCCACCGGGTAGCGGGAGAGACCCAGTACTTC. Its translation: CASSHRVAGETQYF.

This clone appeared a few times. The chain employs TRBV5-4 and TRBJ1-2; D gene uncertain. This CDR3 has 12 amino acids. In germline, CDR1 is SGHNT, CDR2 YYREEE (reference sequence). V lost 0 bases to trimming and J lost 6 bases, with 6 bases between them. The CDR3 region is CASSLDGNGYTF. The CDR3 DNA sequence: TGTGCCAGCAGCTTGGATGGTAATGGCTACACCTTC. Together with reference TRBV5-4 and TRBJ1-2, the CDR3 gives the full variable domain: ETGVTQSPTHLIKTRGQQVTLRCSSQSGHNTVSWYQQALGQGPQFIFQYYREEENGRGNFPPRFSGLQFPNYSSELNVNALELDDSALYLCASSLDGNGYTFGSGTRLTVV.